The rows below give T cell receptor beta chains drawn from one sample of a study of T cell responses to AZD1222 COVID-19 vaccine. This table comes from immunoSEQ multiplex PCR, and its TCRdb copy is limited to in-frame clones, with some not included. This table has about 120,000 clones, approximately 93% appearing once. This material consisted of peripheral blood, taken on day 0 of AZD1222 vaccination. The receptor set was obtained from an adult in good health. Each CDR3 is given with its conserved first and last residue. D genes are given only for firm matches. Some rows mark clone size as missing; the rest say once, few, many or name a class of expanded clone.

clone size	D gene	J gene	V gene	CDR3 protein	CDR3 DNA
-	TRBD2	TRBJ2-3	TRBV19	CASTDHSGGVPDTQYF	TGTGCCAGTACCGACCACAGCGGGGGGGTCCCAGATACGCAGTATTTT
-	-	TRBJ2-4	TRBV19	CASSPAAKNIQYF	TGTGCCAGTAGTCCCGCGGCCAAAAACATTCAGTACTTC
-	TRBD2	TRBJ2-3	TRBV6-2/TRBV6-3	CASSVRKSGGATDTQYF	TGTGCCAGCAGCGTACGAAAGAGCGGGGGGGCCACAGATACGCAGTATTTT
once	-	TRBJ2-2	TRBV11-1	CASSKGRYTGELFF	TGTGCCAGCAGCAAGGGACGGTACACCGGGGAGCTGTTTTTT
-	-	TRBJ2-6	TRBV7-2	CASSATGRSGANVLTF	TGTGCCAGCAGCGCCACAGGGAGGTCTGGGGCCAACGTCCTGACTTTC
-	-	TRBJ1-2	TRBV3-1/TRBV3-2	CASSQVGNGYTF	TGTGCCAGCAGCCAAGTGGGGAATGGCTACACCTTC
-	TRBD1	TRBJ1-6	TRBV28	CATRTGISSPLHF	TGTGCCACGAGGACAGGGATTAGTTCACCCCTCCACTTT
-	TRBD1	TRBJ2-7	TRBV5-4	CASSLTGGNEQYF	TGTGCCAGCAGCTTGACAGGGGGCAACGAGCAGTACTTC
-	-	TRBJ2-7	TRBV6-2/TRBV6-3	CASSYFRGSYEQYF	TGTGCCAGCAGTTACTTCAGGGGATCCTACGAGCAGTACTTC
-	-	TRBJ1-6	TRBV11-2	CASSFGTAWHF	TGTGCCAGCAGCTTTGGTACGGCGTGGCACTTT
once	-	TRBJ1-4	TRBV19	CASSGSVNEKLFF	TGTGCCAGTAGCGGGTCCGTTAATGAAAAACTGTTTTTT
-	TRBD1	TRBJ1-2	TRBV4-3	CASSQGETGGHGYTF	TGCGCCAGCAGCCAAGGAGAGACAGGGGGACATGGCTACACCTTC
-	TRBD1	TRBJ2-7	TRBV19	CASSRTGSYEQYF	TGTGCCAGTAGTCGGACAGGTTCCTACGAGCAGTACTTC
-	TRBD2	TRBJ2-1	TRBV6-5	CASSYLTGGQDEQFF	TGTGCCAGCAGTTACTTAACGGGGGGGCAGGATGAGCAGTTCTTC
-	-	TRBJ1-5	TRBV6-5	CASSRGINQPQHF	TGTGCCAGCAGCCGGGGAATCAATCAGCCCCAGCATTTT
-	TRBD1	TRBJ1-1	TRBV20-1	CSASYRGTNTEAFF	TGCAGTGCCAGTTACAGGGGGACGAACACTGAAGCTTTCTTT
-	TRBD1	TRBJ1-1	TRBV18	CASSYTGADTEAFF	TGTGCCAGCTCATACACAGGGGCGGACACTGAAGCTTTCTTT
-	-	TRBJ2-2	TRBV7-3	CASKDGTANTGELFF	TGTGCCAGCAAAGACGGGACGGCTAACACCGGGGAGCTGTTTTTT